The source of this T cell receptor beta chain is a study of control samples from healthy donors and cancer patients. Sequencing used immunoSEQ multiplex PCR; TCRdb keeps in-frame clones, though not all of them. The top ten clones hold 22% of a sample with 45,000 or so clones, approximately 89% of them seen once. The CDR3 is 16 amino acids. Trimming removed 3 bases at V and 0 bases at J, with 12 bases between. CDR1 is MDHEN and CDR2 is SYDVKM in the germline V gene. The sequencing input was PBMCs. The receptor comes from a woman aged 40 to 55 with head and neck cancer. The rearrangement uses TRBV28 and TRBJ1-5; D is undetermined. The CDR3 region is CASSFMASYSNQPQHF. DNA for the CDR3: TGTGCCAGCAGTTTCATGGCCTCTTATAGCAATCAGCCCCAGCATTTT. The whole variable domain, remainder taken from reference TRBV28 and TRBJ1-5, is DVKVTQSSRYLVKRTGEKVFLECVQDMDHENMFWYRQDPGLGLRLIYFSYDVKMKEKGDIPEGYSVSREKKERFSLILESASTNQTSMYLCASSFMASYSNQPQHFGDGTRLSIL.